This T cell receptor beta chain is drawn from a study of molecular identifiers for immune sequencing clone quantification. Study-wide findings and caveats: Should identical TCR molecules share a barcode, the sizes of highly expanded clones could be underestimated.

As previously described, bulk TCR libraries were made using listed TCR primers. Each CDR3 protein gets one entry after TCRdb re-called the PCR reads with MiXCR. The repertoire includes more than 550,000 distinct CDR3 sequences, roughly 25% of them detected once, and roughly 0.83% sits in the top ten. From around 18,000 to 910,000 sorted cells, naive CD8 libraries were generated with 10%, 30% or 50% RNA. CD8+CD4-CCR7+CD45RA+ cells were sorted as naive CD8 T cells. This clonotype came up many times. Its target is not known. This clonotype was obtained from a human donor in good health. Some libraries in this study had Jurkat cell RNA spiked in. The sequencing input was naive CD8+ T cells from blood, with Jurkat cell RNA spiked in. Subset of the sample: FACS-sorted CD8+CD4-CCR7+CD45RA+ naive T cells.

For the CDR3, the DNA is TGTGCCTGGAGTGTAACTAGCTCCTACAATGAGCAGTTCTTC. It is translated as CAWSVTSSYNEQFF. The chain couples TRBV30 to TRBJ2-1, with D perhaps TRBD2 (5 bases). CDR1 is GTSNPN and CDR2 is SVGIG in the germline V gene (reference sequence). With 0 bases removed from V and 0 bases from J, the gap between germline ends came to 6 bases. The CDR3 contains 14 residues.